A selection of T cell receptor beta chains follows, all from one sample in a study of blood T cell repertoires in COVID-19. Clones were read by immunoSEQ multiplex PCR, and TCRdb kept only the in-frame ones, dropping some. The sample yields 200,000 to 250,000 clones, more than 70% seen once. The sample consisted of peripheral blood. Receptors were obtained from a woman aged 25 to 45 with COVID-19, enrolled during active disease. CDR3s include the opening cysteine and the closing phenylalanine or tryptophan. Fields, in order: clone size, V gene, D gene, J gene, CDR3 DNA, CDR3 protein. The D gene is left open where the match is weak. Size is stated for part of the rows, as once, few or many counts, or as a class when the clone is expanded.

>-|TRBV6-2/TRBV6-3|-|TRBJ2-5
TGTGCCAGCAGTTCCCGTATCCAAGAGACCCAGTACTTC
CASSSRIQETQYF
>-|TRBV7-2|-|TRBJ1-1
TGTGCCAGCAGCTCACGCCCGGGGTCAGGCTTTGAAGCTTTCTTT
CASSSRPGSGFEAFF
>-|TRBV28|-|TRBJ2-5
TGTGCCAGCAGTTTAGTTTTGGCAGGGGCATTCCAAGAGACCCAGTACTTC
CASSLVLAGAFQETQYF
>once|TRBV12-2|-|TRBJ2-1
TGTGCAAGTCGCTGGCGACAGGGGGCGCGTAGTGAGCAGTTCTTC
CASRWRQGARSEQFF
>-|TRBV6-6|TRBD1|TRBJ2-2
TGTGCCAGCAGTACGCGACAGGGTGTAGGGGAGCTGTTTTTT
CASSTRQGVGELFF
>-|TRBV5-5|TRBD2|TRBJ2-3
TGTGCCAGCAGCTTTGGAGCGGGACCAGATACGCAGTATTTT
CASSFGAGPDTQYF
>-|TRBV4-3|-|TRBJ1-1
TGCGCCAGCAGCCAAGCCCCGACCGGGTTCCCGACTGAAGCTTTCTTT
CASSQAPTGFPTEAFF
>-|TRBV19|TRBD1|TRBJ2-3
TGTGCCAGTAGTATAACCGGGACAGGGGGCTATGATACGCAGTATTTT
CASSITGTGGYDTQYF
>once|TRBV4-3|-|TRBJ1-2
TGCGCCAGCAGCCAAGAGTTGACAGGAAGCTATGGCTACACCTTC
CASSQELTGSYGYTF
>-|TRBV19|TRBD1|TRBJ2-3
TGTGCCAGTAGTAAGGCAGGGGGATTCACAGATACGCAGTATTTT
CASSKAGGFTDTQYF
>-|TRBV7-2|TRBD2|TRBJ2-1
TGTGCCAGCAGCTTGACTAGCGGGAGTCTCGATGAGCAGTTCTTC
CASSLTSGSLDEQFF
>once|TRBV4-2|TRBD2|TRBJ2-3
TGTGCCAGCAGCCAAGAGGGAGCGGGGGGGCCCTCAGATACGCAGTATTTT
CASSQEGAGGPSDTQYF
>-|TRBV24-1|TRBD1|TRBJ2-7
TGTGCCACCAGTGACCCTGGACAGGGTAACTACGAGCAGTACTTC
CATSDPGQGNYEQYF
>-|TRBV28|-|TRBJ1-1
TGTGCCAGCAGTTTCGGACAGCCCATGAACACTGAAGCTTTCTTT
CASSFGQPMNTEAFF
>-|TRBV5-4|-|TRBJ1-2
TGTGCCAGCAGCTTGGCCGGTGACAGTGGGTTATACTATGGCTACACCTTC
CASSLAGDSGLYYGYTF
>-|TRBV12-5|TRBD2|TRBJ2-5
TGTGCTAGTGGTTTACAGCTAGCGGGACCTCAAGAGACCCAGTACTTC
CASGLQLAGPQETQYF
>-|TRBV11-1|-|TRBJ2-3
TGTGCCAGCAGCTTAGGTACGGTAACCACAGATACGCAGTATTTT
CASSLGTVTTDTQYF
>few|TRBV28|-|TRBJ1-1
TGTGCCAGCAGTACCCCGGCCCGGAGACAGGAAGCTTTCTTT
CASSTPARRQEAFF
>-|TRBV6-4|-|TRBJ2-1
TGTGCCAGCAGCACACTAGTGGGCTACAATGAGCAGTTCTTC
CASSTLVGYNEQFF
>-|TRBV6-5|TRBD1|TRBJ2-7
TGTGCCAGCAGTTACAGCAGGGGGCAAACCTACGAGCAGTACTTC
CASSYSRGQTYEQYF
>-|TRBV5-1|TRBD2|TRBJ2-1
TGCGCCAGCAACCCGGGACTAGCGGGAGGCTACAATGAGCAGTTCTTC
CASNPGLAGGYNEQFF
>-|TRBV5-8|TRBD2|TRBJ2-1
TGTGCCAGCAGCCCCCTAGCGGGAGGGCCGGGAGAGCAGTTCTTC
CASSPLAGGPGEQFF
>once|TRBV10-1|TRBD1|TRBJ2-7
TGCGCCAGCACCCTCCCCGATAGGGACAGAGCCTACGAGCAGTACTTC
CASTLPDRDRAYEQYF
>-|TRBV10-1|-|TRBJ2-5
TGCGCCAGCAGTGAGTCGACCGGGTTCCACTTGGAGACCCAGTACTTC
CASSESTGFHLETQYF
>once|TRBV2|-|TRBJ2-5
TGTGCCAGCAGAGTAGCTCGCGAGACCCAGTACTTC
CASRVARETQYF
>-|TRBV19|TRBD1|TRBJ1-1
TGTGCCAGTATCGCCCTCTACAGGGGGCCGGCTGAAGCTTTCTTT
CASIALYRGPAEAFF
>-|TRBV2|TRBD2|TRBJ2-3
TGTGCCAGCAGTGAAGAAGGCCGTCTAGCGGTAGATACGCAGTATTTT
CASSEEGRLAVDTQYF
>-|TRBV19|TRBD1|TRBJ1-6
TGTGCCAGTAGTAGTAACTTGGGACAGGGCTTTAACGGATCACCCCTCCACTTT
CASSSNLGQGFNGSPLHF
>-|TRBV7-6|-|TRBJ1-1
TGTGCCAGCAGCTTACTGGCAGGGACAAGCACTGAAGCTTTCTTT
CASSLLAGTSTEAFF
>-|TRBV11-2|-|TRBJ2-3
TGTGCCAGCAGCTTAGCCAGGGGAGGCACAGATACGCAGTATTTT
CASSLARGGTDTQYF
>-|TRBV5-4|-|TRBJ1-1
TGTGCCAGCAGCTTGGGACGGGACACTGAAGCTTTCTTT
CASSLGRDTEAFF
>-|TRBV28|TRBD2|TRBJ2-4
TGTGCCAGCAGTCCAGGGACTAGCGTATACAAAAACATTCAGTACTTC
CASSPGTSVYKNIQYF
>-|TRBV11-3|-|TRBJ2-1
TGTGCCAGCAGCTTAGCGGGAGTGGCCTACAATGAGCAGTTCTTC
CASSLAGVAYNEQFF
>-|TRBV11-3|TRBD2|TRBJ2-1
TGTGCCAGCAGCGGAGGACTAGCGGGAAGGGGCAATGAGCAGTTCTTC
CASSGGLAGRGNEQFF
>-|TRBV6-6|-|TRBJ2-2
TGTGCCAGCAGTTCCCTCTTGGAGCTGTTTTTT
CASSSLLELFF
>-|TRBV19|TRBD1|TRBJ1-5
TGTGCCAGTAGTATGACGGCCAGGGGGGATCAGCCCCAGCATTTT
CASSMTARGDQPQHF